The 24 T cell receptor beta chains below all came from one sample that was sequenced in a study of immune evolution from preneoplasia to lung adenocarcinoma. Assay: immunoSEQ multiplex PCR; the TCRdb copy retains only in-frame clones and omits some. Found here are around 41,000 clones, less than 80% of them singletons; the top ten hold about 4.3%. Sequenced sample: FFPE invasive lung adenocarcinoma tissue. The receptors derive from a person in their sixties with lung adenocarcinoma.

The sample holds one count of this clone. The CDR3, as DNA: TGTGCCAGCAGTTTATGGGGCAGGGGGACTAGCGGGAGAGCTTACGAGCAGTACTTC. This encodes CASSLWGRGTSGRAYEQYF. This chain joins TRBV28 and TRBJ2-7; 14 bases are shared with TRBD2. V dropped 0 bases and J dropped 4; count of bases not matched to a gene: 11. The CDR3 is made up of 19 amino acids. Germline CDR1 MDHEN, CDR2 SYDVKM.

The genes are TRBV5-6 and TRBJ1-5, with 8 bases fitting TRBD1. V gave up 0 bases and J gave up 1 base; unmatched junction bases: 3. The CDR3 consists of 16 residues. Germline CDR1 SGHDT, CDR2 YYEEEE. CDR3 residues: CASSLGQGISNQPQHF. CDR3 DNA sequence: TGTGCCAGCAGCTTGGGACAGGGGATAAGCAATCAGCCCCAGCATTTT.

As to this clone: In the same sample, other DNA sequences code for this CDR3. The chain has TRBV12-5 and TRBJ2-5; the D call may be TRBD1 or TRBD2 (5 bases each). CDR1 and CDR2 (germline): LGHNT, FRNRAP. Trimming stripped 5 bases from V and 6 bases from J, with 19 bases between. The CDR3 consists of 15 residues. DNA for the CDR3: TGTGCTAGTGGTCCCCGAAGCGAGGGGATGCAGACCCAGTACTTC. It encodes CASGPRSEGMQTQYF.

This sequence joins TRBV12-5 and TRBJ2-2; D is tentatively TRBD1 or TRBD2 (6 bases each). The germline V gene has CDR1 LGHNT and CDR2 FRNRAP. The CDR3 spans 16 residues. The V end was cut by 4 bases, the J end by 6 bases, with 18 bases between. CDR3 DNA sequence: TGTGCTAGTGGTTCGGGGGTCACACAGGGTGCCGGGGAGCTGTTTTTT. It is translated as CASGSGVTQGAGELFF. Variable domain in full (rest from reference TRBV12-5 and TRBJ2-2): DARVTQTPRHKVTEMGQEVTMRCQPILGHNTVFWYRQTMMQGLELLAYFRNRAPLDDSGMPKDRFSAEMPDATLATLKIQPSEPRDSAVYFCASGSGVTQGAGELFFGEGSRLTVL.

This chain links TRBV2 with TRBJ2-2, with 11 bases lining up with TRBD1. Germline CDR1 is SNHLY and CDR2 is FYNNEI. The CDR3 extends over 15 amino acids. V trimming: 8 bases; J trimming: 4 bases; junction bases outside the gene matches: 6. The CDR3 coding sequence is TGTGCCAGCTTCCCGGGACAGGGGGGCACCGGGGAGCTGTTTTTT. Amino acid sequence: CASFPGQGGTGELFF.

The chain employs TRBV7-2 and TRBJ2-3; D is undetermined. CDR1 is SGHTA, CDR2 FQGNSA, per germline. V gave up 6 bases and J gave up 6 bases, with 16 bases separating them. The CDR3 loop spans 14 amino acids. CDR3 sequence reads: CASSTRGLGDTQYF. The CDR3 coding sequence is TGTGCCAGCAGTACGCGCGGTTTAGGGGATACGCAGTATTTT. The whole variable domain, filled in from reference TRBV7-2 and TRBJ2-3, reads GAGVSQSPSNKVTEKGKDVELRCDPISGHTALYWYRQSLGQGLEFLIYFQGNSAPDKSGLPSDRFSAERTGGSVSTLTIQRTQQEDSAVYLCASSTRGLGDTQYFGPGTRLTVL.

The chain uses TRBV7-8 and TRBJ2-5; D call uncertain. Germline V gene sequence: CDR1 SGHVS, CDR2 FQNEAQ. The germline V and J ends were trimmed by 5 bases and 7 bases, with 17 bases remaining between them. CDR3 length: 14 amino acids. The CDR3 nucleotides read TGTGCCAGCAGCCCCCGGACCAGCCGATGGACCCAGTACTTC. Protein sequence: CASSPRTSRWTQYF.

The J gene is TRBJ1-3, the V gene TRBV28; TRBD1 matches at 7 bases. J lost 0 bases, V lost 4 bases, and 6 bases had no gene match. The germline V gene has CDR1 MDHEN and CDR2 SYDVKM. This CDR3 spans 16 amino acids. The CDR3 reads CASSSHGTVSGNTIYF. For the CDR3, the DNA is TGTGCCAGCAGTTCGCATGGGACAGTCTCTGGAAACACCATATATTTT.

The chain is built from TRBV28 and TRBJ2-1; 16 bases map to TRBD2. The V gene's germline CDR1 is MDHEN and CDR2 SYDVKM. This CDR3 comprises 17 residues. After removal of 6 bases from V and 7 bases from J, the junction contained 9 bases not matched to a gene. In DNA form, the CDR3 reads TGTGCCAGCAGCACCGGGACTAGCGGGAGGGCCCGTAATGAGCAGTTCTTC. Encoded protein: CASSTGTSGRARNEQFF.

The chain uses TRBV19 and TRBJ2-1; D possibly corresponds to TRBD2 (6 bases). Germline V lookup: CDR1 LNHDA, CDR2 SQIVND (reference sequence). V dropped 7 bases and J dropped 2 bases, with 18 bases sitting between them. The CDR3 runs 16 residues. The CDR3 region is CASTPSGELAYNEQFF. CDR3 sequence (DNA): TGTGCCAGTACCCCCTCGGGGGAGTTGGCCTACAATGAGCAGTTCTTC.

V usage is TRBV19 and J usage is TRBJ2-1, with 8 bases aligning to TRBD1. Unmatched junction bases numbered 5, after V lost 6 bases and J lost 1 base. There are 15 residues in the CDR3. From germline, CDR1 is LNHDA and CDR2 SQIVND (reference sequence). CDR3 sequence (DNA): TGTGCCAGTAGATCTGGACAGGGATCCTACAATGAGCAGTTCTTC. Translation: CASRSGQGSYNEQFF.

The count of this clone is one. The chain links TRBV27 to TRBJ2-1, with a tentative D call TRBD2 (6 bases). The V end lost 6 bases, the J end lost 7 bases, and 16 bases lay between the germline ends. The CDR3 covers 14 residues. CDR1 MNHEY and CDR2 SMNVEV come from the germline V gene (reference sequence). DNA for the CDR3: TGTGCCAGCAGATCGTGGCGGGGAACGAATGAGCAGTTCTTC. Translated, it gives CASRSWRGTNEQFF.

This chain uses TRBV19 with TRBJ2-1, with 8 bases identical to TRBD1. Germline-derived CDR1 and CDR2 are LNHDA and SQIVND (reference sequence). The CDR3 loop spans 15 amino acids. V lost 5 bases to trimming and J lost 4 bases; unmatched junction nucleotides: 7. The CDR3, as DNA: TGTGCCAGTAGTCCCGGACAGGGTTGGTACAATGAGCAGTTCTTC. Translating it yields CASSPGQGWYNEQFF.

This clone was picked up a small number of times. The V gene is TRBV7-8, the J gene TRBJ1-4; 9 bases are shared with TRBD1. The V gene end was trimmed by 6 bases and the J gene end by 10 bases; junction bases not matched to a gene: 3. The CDR3 contains 12 residues. CDR1 is SGHVS and CDR2 is FQNEAQ in the germline V gene. This CDR3 is CASSLGQGKLFF. In DNA form, the CDR3 reads TGTGCCAGCAGTTTGGGACAGGGAAAACTGTTTTTT.

The genes are TRBV28 and TRBJ2-1, with D tentatively TRBD2 (6 bases). CDR1 is MDHEN, CDR2 SYDVKM, per germline. Trimming stripped 6 bases from V and 5 bases from J, with 14 bases between. This CDR3 contains 14 residues. CDR3 DNA: TGTGCCAGCAGGCGGGGCCGCACCCACAATGAGCAGTTCTTC. It yields the protein CASRRGRTHNEQFF. The full variable domain, with the rest looked up from reference TRBV28 and TRBJ2-1, is DVKVTQSSRYLVKRTGEKVFLECVQDMDHENMFWYRQDPGLGLRLIYFSYDVKMKEKGDIPEGYSVSREKKERFSLILESASTNQTSMYLCASRRGRTHNEQFFGPGTRLTVL.

A single count supports this clone. The same CDR3 is also encoded by other DNA sequences in this sample. As DNA, the CDR3 is TGTGCCAGCAGCCGAGACGCAGGACCGACGGCCCAGTACTTC. Its protein is CASSRDAGPTAQYF. This chain links TRBV5-4 with TRBJ2-5; D gene unclear. The V and J ends lost 4 bases and 9 bases respectively, with 19 bases between them. Germline V gene sequence: CDR1 SGHNT, CDR2 YYREEE (reference sequence). The CDR3 sequence is 14 residues long. The whole variable domain, filled in from reference TRBV5-4 and TRBJ2-5, reads ETGVTQSPTHLIKTRGQQVTLRCSSQSGHNTVSWYQQALGQGPQFIFQYYREEENGRGNFPPRFSGLQFPNYSSELNVNALELDDSALYLCASSRDAGPTAQYFGPGTRLLVL.

The rearrangement uses TRBV2 and TRBJ2-1; D might be TRBD2 (6 bases). The CDR3 has 13 residues. V was pared by 4 bases and J by 7 bases, with 11 bases between. Germline assignment: CDR1 SNHLY and CDR2 FYNNEI. In DNA form, the CDR3 reads TGTGCCAGCAGTGTGATGGGGGGTAATGAGCAGTTCTTC. Its translation is CASSVMGGNEQFF.

Notes on this clone: The identical CDR3 is also encoded by other nucleotide sequences in the sample. The chain joins TRBV18 to TRBJ2-2; TRBD1 is a possible D gene (5 bases). The CDR3 runs 15 residues. From germline, CDR1 is KGHSH and CDR2 LQKENI. The V end was cut by 2 bases, the J end by 1 base, with 8 bases between. The CDR3 DNA reads TGTGCCAGCTCACCAGGGCAGGGGAACACCGGGGAGCTGTTTTTT. It specifies CASSPGQGNTGELFF.

This clone has just one count. This chain joins TRBV30 and TRBJ2-1; D gene uncertain. Trimming took off 6 bases at V and 9 bases at J, with 24 bases between the two ends. The length of the CDR3 is 15 residues. The V gene's germline CDR1 is GTSNPN and CDR2 SVGIG (reference sequence). For the CDR3, the DNA is TGTGCCTGTCTCCCCTGGGATAACACCTTCACTGAGCAGTTCTTC. Its protein is CACLPWDNTFTEQFF.

The rearrangement uses TRBV11-2 and TRBJ2-4; D might be TRBD1 (5 bases). The CDR3 runs to 12 residues. Germline CDR1 is SGHAT and CDR2 is FQNNGV. Trimming left V 7 bases short and J 9 bases short, with 13 bases between. Written as DNA, the CDR3 is TGTGCCAGCACAGGGCCCCAGGGCATTCAGTACTTC. It is translated as CASTGPQGIQYF.

This clone was seen once. CDR3 protein: CASSRTPSGREGTDTQYF. The DNA of the CDR3 is TGTGCCAGCAGCCGGACTCCTAGCGGGAGGGAGGGCACAGATACGCAGTATTTT. The chain links TRBV4-2 to TRBJ2-3; 12 positions agree with TRBD2. Per the germline V gene, CDR1 is LGHNA and CDR2 is YNFKEQ. V lost 4 bases, J lost 1 base, and 9 bases stayed unmatched. This CDR3 has 18 residues.

V gene TRBV5-1 combines with J gene TRBJ1-1; D unresolved. CDR1 and CDR2 (germline): SGHRS, YFSETQ. V shed 5 bases and J shed 0 bases, with 11 bases lying between them. The CDR3 consists of 14 residues. CDR3 nucleotides: TGCGCCAGCAGGGTCGAGATCCTGAACACTGAAGCTTTCTTT. Translated: CASRVEILNTEAFF.

The V gene is TRBV29-1, the J gene TRBJ2-7, with 8 bases aligning to TRBD1. V lost 4 bases, J lost 5 bases, and 13 bases stayed unmatched. The CDR3 is 15 residues long. Germline loops: CDR1 SQVTM, CDR2 ANQGSEA. CDR3 loop: CSVVGTGTSLDEQYF. CDR3 in DNA: TGCAGCGTTGTAGGGACAGGTACCTCTCTGGACGAGCAGTACTTC.

The genes are TRBV9 and TRBJ2-7, with 12 bases fitting TRBD2. CDR1 is SGDLS, CDR2 YYNGEE, per germline. With V trimmed by 0 bases and J by 5 bases, 6 bases remained unmatched. The length of the CDR3 is 16 residues. In nucleotides, the CDR3 is TGTGCCAGCAGCGTAGACCGACTAGCGGGAGCAGACGAGCAGTACTTC. The encoded protein is CASSVDRLAGADEQYF. The variable domain in full, with the rest retrieved from reference TRBV9 and TRBJ2-7, is DSGVTQTPKHLITATGQRVTLRCSPRSGDLSVYWYQQSLDQGLQFLIQYYNGEERAKGNILERFSAQQFPDLHSELNLSSLELGDSALYFCASSVDRLAGADEQYFGPGTRLTVT.